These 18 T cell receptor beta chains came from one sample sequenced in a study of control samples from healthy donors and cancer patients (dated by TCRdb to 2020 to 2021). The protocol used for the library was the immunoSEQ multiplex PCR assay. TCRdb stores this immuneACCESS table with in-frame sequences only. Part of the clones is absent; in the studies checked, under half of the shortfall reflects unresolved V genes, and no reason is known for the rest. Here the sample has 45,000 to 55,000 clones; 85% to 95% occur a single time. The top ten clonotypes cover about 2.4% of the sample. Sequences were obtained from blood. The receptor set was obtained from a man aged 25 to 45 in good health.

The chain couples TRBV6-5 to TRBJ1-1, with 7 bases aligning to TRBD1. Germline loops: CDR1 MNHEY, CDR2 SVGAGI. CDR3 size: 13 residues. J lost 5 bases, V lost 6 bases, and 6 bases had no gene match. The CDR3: CASRTVGQTEAFF. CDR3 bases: TGTGCCAGCAGAACCGTGGGACAGACTGAAGCTTTCTTT.

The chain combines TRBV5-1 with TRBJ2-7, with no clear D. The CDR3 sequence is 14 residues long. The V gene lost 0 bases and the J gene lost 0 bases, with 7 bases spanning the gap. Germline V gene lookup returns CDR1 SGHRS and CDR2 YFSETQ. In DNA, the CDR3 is TGCGCCAGCAGCTTGGCGGTCGACTCCTACGAGCAGTACTTC. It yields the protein CASSLAVDSYEQYF.

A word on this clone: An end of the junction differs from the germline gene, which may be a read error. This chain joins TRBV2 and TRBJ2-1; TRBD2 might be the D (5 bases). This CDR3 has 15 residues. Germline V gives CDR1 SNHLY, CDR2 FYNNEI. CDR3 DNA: TGTGCCAGCAGTCAAGCGGTCAGCTCCTACAATGAGCAGTTCTTC. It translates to CASSQAVSSYNEQFF.

The CDR3 region has the DNA TGTGCCAGCTCACCTGTTGCAGGAAGTAATCAGCCCCAGCATTTT. Its protein product is CASSPVAGSNQPQHF. The chain has TRBV18 and TRBJ1-5; no reliable D call. This CDR3 comprises 15 residues. CDR1 is KGHSH and CDR2 is LQKENI in the germline V gene. V was trimmed by 3 bases and J by 4 bases, leaving 13 bases between them.

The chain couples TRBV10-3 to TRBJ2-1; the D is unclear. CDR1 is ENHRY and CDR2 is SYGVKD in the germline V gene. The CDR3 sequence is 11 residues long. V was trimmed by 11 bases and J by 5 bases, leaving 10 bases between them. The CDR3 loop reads CAFGPDNEQFF. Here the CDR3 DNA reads TGTGCCTTCGGACCCGACAATGAGCAGTTCTTC.

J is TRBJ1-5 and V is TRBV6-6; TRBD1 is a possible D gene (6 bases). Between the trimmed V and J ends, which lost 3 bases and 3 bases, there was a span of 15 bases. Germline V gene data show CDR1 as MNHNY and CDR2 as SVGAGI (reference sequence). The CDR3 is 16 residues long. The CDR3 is CASSYRTAPYNQPQHF. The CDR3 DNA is TGTGCCAGCAGTTATAGGACAGCACCTTACAATCAGCCCCAGCATTTT.

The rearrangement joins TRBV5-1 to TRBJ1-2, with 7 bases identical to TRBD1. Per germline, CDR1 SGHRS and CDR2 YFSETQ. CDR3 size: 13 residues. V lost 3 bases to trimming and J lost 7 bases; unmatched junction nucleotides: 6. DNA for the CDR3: TGCGCCAGCAGCTCCGACAGGGTAGGTGGCTACACCTTC. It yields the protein CASSSDRVGGYTF.

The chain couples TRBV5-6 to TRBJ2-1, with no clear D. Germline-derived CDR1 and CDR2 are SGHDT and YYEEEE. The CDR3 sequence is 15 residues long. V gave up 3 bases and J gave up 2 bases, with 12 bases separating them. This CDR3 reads CASSSGNGAYNEQFF. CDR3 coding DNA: TGTGCCAGCAGCTCCGGCAACGGAGCCTACAATGAGCAGTTCTTC.

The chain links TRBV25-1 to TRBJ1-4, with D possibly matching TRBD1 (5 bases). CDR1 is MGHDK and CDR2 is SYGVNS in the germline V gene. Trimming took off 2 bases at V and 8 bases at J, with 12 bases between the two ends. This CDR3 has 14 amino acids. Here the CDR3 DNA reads TGTGCCAGCAGTGAAAAGGGGTTCTTGGAAAAACTGTTTTTT. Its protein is CASSEKGFLEKLFF.

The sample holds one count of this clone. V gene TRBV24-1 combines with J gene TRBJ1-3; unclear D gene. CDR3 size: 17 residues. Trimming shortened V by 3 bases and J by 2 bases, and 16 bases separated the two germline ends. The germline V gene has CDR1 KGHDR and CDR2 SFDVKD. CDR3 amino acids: CATSDPLPTDPGNTIYF. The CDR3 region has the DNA TGTGCCACCAGTGATCCCCTCCCCACAGATCCTGGAAACACCATATATTTT.

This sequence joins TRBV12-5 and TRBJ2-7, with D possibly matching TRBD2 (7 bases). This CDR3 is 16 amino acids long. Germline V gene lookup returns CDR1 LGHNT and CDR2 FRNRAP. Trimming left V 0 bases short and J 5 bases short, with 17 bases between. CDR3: CASGLVSGGLSHEQYF. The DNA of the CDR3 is TGTGCTAGTGGTTTGGTTTCCGGGGGGCTAAGCCACGAGCAGTACTTC. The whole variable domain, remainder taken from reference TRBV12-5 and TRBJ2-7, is DARVTQTPRHKVTEMGQEVTMRCQPILGHNTVFWYRQTMMQGLELLAYFRNRAPLDDSGMPKDRFSAEMPDATLATLKIQPSEPRDSAVYFCASGLVSGGLSHEQYFGPGTRLTVT.

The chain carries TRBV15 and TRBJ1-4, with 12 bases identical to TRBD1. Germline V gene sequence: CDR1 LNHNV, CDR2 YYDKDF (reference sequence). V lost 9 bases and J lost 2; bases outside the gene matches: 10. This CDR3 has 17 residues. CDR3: CATRRSGTGGTNEKLFF. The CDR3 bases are TGTGCCACGAGACGGTCCGGGACAGGGGGCACTAATGAAAAACTGTTTTTT.

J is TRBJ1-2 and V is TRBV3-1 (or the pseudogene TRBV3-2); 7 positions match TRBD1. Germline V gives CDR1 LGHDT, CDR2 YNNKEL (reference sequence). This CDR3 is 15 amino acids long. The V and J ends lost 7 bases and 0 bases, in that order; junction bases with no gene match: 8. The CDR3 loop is CASTLGQLTNYGYTF. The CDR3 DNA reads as TGTGCCAGCACCCTGGGACAGCTAACTAACTATGGCTACACCTTC.

CDR3 residues: CASSLGEGPQHF. The CDR3 region has the DNA TGTGCCAGCAGCTTAGGGGAAGGGCCCCAGCATTTT. The chain combines TRBV7-9 with TRBJ1-5; D unresolved. The V gene's germline CDR1 is SEHNR and CDR2 FQNEAQ (reference sequence). V lost 1 base, J lost 9 bases, and 7 bases lay in between. CDR3 size: 12 residues. Full variable domain (outside the CDR3, taken from reference TRBV7-9 and TRBJ1-5): DTGVSQNPRHKITKRGQNVTFRCDPISEHNRLYWYRQTLGQGPEFLTYFQNEAQLEKSRLLSDRFSAERPKGSFSTLEIQRTEQGDSAMYLCASSLGEGPQHFGDGTRLSIL.

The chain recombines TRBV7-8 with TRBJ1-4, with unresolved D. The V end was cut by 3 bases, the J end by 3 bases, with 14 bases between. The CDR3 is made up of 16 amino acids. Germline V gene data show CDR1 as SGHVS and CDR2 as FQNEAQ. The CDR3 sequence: CASSLGLGVPNEKLFF. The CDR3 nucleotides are TGTGCCAGCAGCTTGGGCCTGGGCGTACCTAATGAAAAACTGTTTTTT.

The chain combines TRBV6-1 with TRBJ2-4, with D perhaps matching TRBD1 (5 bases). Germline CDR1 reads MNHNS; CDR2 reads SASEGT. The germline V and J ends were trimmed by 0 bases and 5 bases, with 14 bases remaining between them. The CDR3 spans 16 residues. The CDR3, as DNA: TGTGCCAGCAGTGAAGCGCTTTCAGGGTACCAAAACATTCAGTACTTC. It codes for CASSEALSGYQNIQYF.

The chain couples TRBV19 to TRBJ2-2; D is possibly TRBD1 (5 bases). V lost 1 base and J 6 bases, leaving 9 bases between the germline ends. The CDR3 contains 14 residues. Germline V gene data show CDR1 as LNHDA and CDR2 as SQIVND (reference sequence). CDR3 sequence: CASSIVTGPGELFF. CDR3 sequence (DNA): TGTGCCAGTAGTATAGTAACAGGTCCCGGGGAGCTGTTTTTT.

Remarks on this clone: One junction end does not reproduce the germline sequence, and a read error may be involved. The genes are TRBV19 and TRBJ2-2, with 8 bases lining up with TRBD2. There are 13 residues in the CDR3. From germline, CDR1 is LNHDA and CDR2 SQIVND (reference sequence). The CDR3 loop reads CGCREGGGGELFF. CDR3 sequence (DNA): TGCGGCTGTCGGGAGGGAGGGGGCGGGGAGCTGTTTTTT.